A single sample is the source of the 20 T cell receptor beta chains below, sequenced in a study of shared clonotypes between healthy human individuals. TCRdb's copy holds only in-frame clones and misses some; the assay was immunoSEQ multiplex PCR. The profile shows about 2.4 million clones, approximately 94% of them singletons. Specimen: naive CD4+ T cells from PBMCs. The subset is: CD45RA+ positively selected. The receptors here all came from a man aged 18 to 29 in good health. Some clones in this sample may be carry-over from other donors' samples.

This chain links TRBV10-3 with TRBJ2-3, with 13 bases aligning to TRBD2. The CDR3 totals 24 residues. The germline V gene has CDR1 ENHRY and CDR2 SYGVKD. After removal of 6 bases from V and 0 bases from J, the junction contained 27 bases not matched to a gene. The DNA of the CDR3 is TGTGCCATCAGGGACCCAGGGGCCCAGGGAACTAGCGGGAGGGCCGGAAGTAGCACAGATACGCAGTATTTT. This translates into CAIRDPGAQGTSGRAGSSTDTQYF.

V is TRBV28 and J is TRBJ1-1; D not certain. Trimming took off 9 bases at V and 4 bases at J, with 12 bases between the two ends. CDR3 size: 12 residues. Germline V gene lookup returns CDR1 MDHEN and CDR2 SYDVKM. The DNA of the CDR3 is TGTGCCAGTAATGAACGGGCCACTGAAGCTTTCTTT. It encodes CASNERATEAFF. The complete variable domain, with remaining parts taken from reference TRBV28 and TRBJ1-1, reads DVKVTQSSRYLVKRTGEKVFLECVQDMDHENMFWYRQDPGLGLRLIYFSYDVKMKEKGDIPEGYSVSREKKERFSLILESASTNQTSMYLCASNERATEAFFGQGTRLTVV.

The V and J genes are TRBV11-3 and TRBJ2-1; tentatively, D is TRBD2 (5 bases). Trimming shortened V by 1 base and J by 8 bases, and 9 bases separated the two germline ends. Germline V gene lookup returns CDR1 SGHNT and CDR2 YENEEA. The CDR3 is 13 amino acids. Here the CDR3 reads CASSLASRYEQFF. The CDR3 region has the DNA TGTGCCAGCAGCTTAGCTAGCAGGTATGAGCAGTTCTTC. Drawing the rest from reference TRBV11-3 and TRBJ2-1, the complete variable domain is EAGVVQSPRYKIIEKKQPVAFWCNPISGHNTLYWYLQNLGQGPELLIRYENEEAVDDSQLPKDRFSAERLKGVDSTLKIQPAELGDSAVYLCASSLASRYEQFFGPGTRLTVL.

This rearrangement joins TRBV19 to TRBJ1-3, with TRBD1 matching over 8 bases. V was pared by 6 bases and J by 5 bases, with 12 bases of the junction left unmatched. Germline V gene lookup returns CDR1 LNHDA and CDR2 SQIVND (reference sequence). The CDR3 totals 16 residues. The CDR3 sequence: CASRDPRTGRRNTIYF. The CDR3, as DNA: TGTGCCAGTAGGGACCCCCGGACAGGGAGGAGAAACACCATATATTTT.

This sequence joins TRBV27 and TRBJ1-1; no reliable D call. V gave up 4 bases and J gave up 11 bases, with 17 bases separating them. The CDR3 spans 13 residues. Germline loops: CDR1 MNHEY, CDR2 SMNVEV (reference sequence). DNA for the CDR3: TGTGCCAGCAGTTCTCCCTGGTGGGTAAGGGCTTTCTTT. Translated, it gives CASSSPWWVRAFF.

The rearrangement joins TRBV27 to TRBJ2-3, with a possible D match to TRBD2 (6 bases). In germline, CDR1 is MNHEY, CDR2 SMNVEV (reference sequence). The CDR3 totals 14 residues. Trimming left V 3 bases short and J 2 bases short, with 9 bases between. The CDR3 DNA reads TGTGCCAGCAGTTTTAGGAGGGCCACAGATACGCAGTATTTT. Its protein is CASSFRRATDTQYF.

This chain connects TRBV27 to TRBJ2-2, with a weak D call TRBD1 (6 bases). Per the germline V gene, CDR1 is MNHEY and CDR2 is SMNVEV (reference sequence). The length of the CDR3 is 19 residues. Trimming cost V 3 bases and J 4 bases, with 24 bases left between them. The CDR3 nucleotides are TGTGCCAGCAGTTTTTCGTCCCGGGGTTTGGGGGCAAGCACCGGGGAGCTGTTTTTT. Translation: CASSFSSRGLGASTGELFF.

This clone showed up just once. The chain is built from TRBV5-1 and TRBJ2-1; 9 nucleotides align to TRBD1. The CDR3 runs to 15 residues. The V segment lost 6 bases and the J segment 8 bases; nucleotides outside the gene matches: 12. Germline V CDR1 and CDR2: SGHRS, YFSETQ. In nucleotides, the CDR3 is TGCGCCAGCAATGGCTTAACAGGGGGCTGGGATGAGCAGTTCTTC. Translation gives CASNGLTGGWDEQFF.

This chain connects TRBV5-1 to TRBJ2-2; tentative D call: TRBD1 (5 bases). V was shortened by 4 bases and J by 1 base, with 17 bases between the two germline ends. This CDR3 is 17 amino acids long. Germline CDR1 SGHRS, CDR2 YFSETQ. CDR3: CASSGQGNARNTGELFF. CDR3 nucleotide sequence: TGCGCCAGCAGCGGCCAGGGCAACGCGAGGAACACCGGGGAGCTGTTTTTT.

V and J are TRBV28 and TRBJ1-4; 9 bases agree with TRBD1. This CDR3 spans 15 amino acids. V lost 6 bases to trimming and J lost 7 bases; unmatched junction nucleotides: 9. Germline CDR1 reads MDHEN; CDR2 reads SYDVKM. CDR3 in DNA: TGTGCCAGCAGGCGAAACAGGGGGCGAGTTGAAAAACTGTTTTTT. Translated, it gives CASRRNRGRVEKLFF.

This chain links TRBV28 with TRBJ2-2, with D uncertain. CDR3 length equals 13 residues. In germline, CDR1 is MDHEN, CDR2 SYDVKM. V was cut by 8 bases and J by 1 base, with 8 bases left in between. This CDR3 reads CASLDRNTGELFF. CDR3 DNA: TGTGCCAGCTTGGATCGGAACACCGGGGAGCTGTTTTTT.

This clone was counted between two and nine times. The chain has TRBV10-3 and TRBJ2-1; a weak D match, TRBD2 (6 bases). With 1 base removed from V and 5 bases from J, the gap between germline ends came to 6 bases. CDR1 is ENHRY and CDR2 is SYGVKD in the germline V gene. The CDR3 runs 13 residues. CDR3 region: CAISEWGDNEQFF. In DNA form, the CDR3 reads TGTGCCATCAGTGAGTGGGGGGACAATGAGCAGTTCTTC.

The CDR3 spells CASSPFIGNTIYF. The CDR3 DNA reads as TGTGCCAGCAGTCCGTTCATAGGAAACACCATATATTTT. This chain connects TRBV28 to TRBJ1-3; D gene unclear. The CDR3 is 13 amino acids. V was cut by 5 bases and J by 4 bases, with 9 bases left in between. Looked up from germline, CDR1 is MDHEN and CDR2 is SYDVKM.

The chain combines TRBV6-5 with TRBJ1-5; D is undetermined. Deletions cut 10 bases from V and 6 bases from J, with 16 bases between. The CDR3 is 13 amino acids. The germline gives CDR1 MNHEY, CDR2 SVGAGI. Here the CDR3 reads CATSPPLGQPQHF. In DNA form, the CDR3 reads TGTGCCACTAGCCCTCCCCTCGGTCAGCCCCAGCATTTT.

This clone was counted between two and nine times. V gene TRBV7-9 combines with J gene TRBJ1-1; TRBD1 matches 12 bases. Germline CDR1 reads SEHNR; CDR2 reads FQNEAQ (reference sequence). V gave up 5 bases and J gave up 6 bases; unmatched junction bases: 4. This CDR3 is 14 amino acids long. The CDR3 DNA sequence: TGTGCCAGCAGCCTGGGACAGGGGGCATCTGAAGCTTTCTTT. Translating gives CASSLGQGASEAFF. The variable domain in full, with the rest retrieved from reference TRBV7-9 and TRBJ1-1, is DTGVSQNPRHKITKRGQNVTFRCDPISEHNRLYWYRQTLGQGPEFLTYFQNEAQLEKSRLLSDRFSAERPKGSFSTLEIQRTEQGDSAMYLCASSLGQGASEAFFGQGTRLTVV.

This clone has just one count. The rearrangement joins TRBV6-1 to TRBJ2-7; 8 bases map to TRBD1. The CDR3 runs 15 residues. Germline CDR1 MNHNS, CDR2 SASEGT. Unmatched junction bases numbered 9, after V lost 5 bases and J lost 3 bases. The CDR3 region is CASSLDRGYFYEQYF. The DNA of the CDR3 is TGTGCCAGCAGTCTTGACAGGGGCTATTTCTACGAGCAGTACTTC.

The rearrangement links TRBV6-1 to TRBJ2-1, with TRBD2 matching over 8 bases. Per the germline V gene, CDR1 is MNHNS and CDR2 is SASEGT. The CDR3 is 13 amino acids. V lost 3 bases and J lost 7; bases outside the gene matches: 2. CDR3 sequence reads: CASSEGGRNEQFF. The CDR3 DNA reads TGTGCCAGCAGTGAGGGCGGGAGGAATGAGCAGTTCTTC.

J is TRBJ2-5 and V is TRBV9; no clear D gene. V was trimmed by 3 bases and J by 3 bases, leaving 15 bases between them. CDR1 is SGDLS and CDR2 is YYNGEE in the germline V gene. The length of the CDR3 is 15 residues. The CDR3, as DNA: TGTGCCAGCAGCGGTTCCCCGGCAGTCGAAGAGACCCAGTACTTC. Translating gives CASSGSPAVEETQYF.

V usage is TRBV7-6 and J usage is TRBJ2-4, with 7 nucleotides matching TRBD2. CDR3 size: 15 residues. V gave up 5 bases and J gave up 6 bases; unmatched junction bases: 10. Germline lookup yields CDR1 SGHVS and CDR2 FNYEAQ. CDR3 protein: CASSRLPGEGNIQYF. The CDR3, as DNA: TGTGCCAGCAGCCGACTCCCGGGGGAGGGAAACATTCAGTACTTC.

This chain connects TRBV5-1 to TRBJ1-4; possible D gene TRBD1, 6 bases. V dropped 1 base and J dropped 3 bases, with 10 bases sitting between them. The CDR3 loop spans 15 amino acids. Germline V gene data show CDR1 as SGHRS and CDR2 as YFSETQ. CDR3 region: CASSLQTGSNEKLFF. The CDR3 DNA sequence: TGCGCCAGCAGCTTGCAAACAGGGTCTAATGAAAAACTGTTTTTT.